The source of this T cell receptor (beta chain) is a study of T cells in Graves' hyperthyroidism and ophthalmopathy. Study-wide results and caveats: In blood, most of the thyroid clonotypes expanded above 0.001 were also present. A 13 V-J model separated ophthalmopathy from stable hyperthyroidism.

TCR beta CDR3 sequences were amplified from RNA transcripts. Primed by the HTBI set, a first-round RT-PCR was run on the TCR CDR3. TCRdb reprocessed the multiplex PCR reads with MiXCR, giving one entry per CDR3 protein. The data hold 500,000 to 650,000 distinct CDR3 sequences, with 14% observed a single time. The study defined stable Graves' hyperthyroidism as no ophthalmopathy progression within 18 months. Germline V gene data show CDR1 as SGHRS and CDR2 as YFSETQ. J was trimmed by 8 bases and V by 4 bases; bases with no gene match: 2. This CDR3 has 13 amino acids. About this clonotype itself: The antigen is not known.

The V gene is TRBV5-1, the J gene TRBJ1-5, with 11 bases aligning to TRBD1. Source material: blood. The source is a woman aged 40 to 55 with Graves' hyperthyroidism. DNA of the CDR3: TGCGCCAGCAGCGCGGGACAGGGGGAGCCCCAGCATTTT. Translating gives CASSAGQGEPQHF.